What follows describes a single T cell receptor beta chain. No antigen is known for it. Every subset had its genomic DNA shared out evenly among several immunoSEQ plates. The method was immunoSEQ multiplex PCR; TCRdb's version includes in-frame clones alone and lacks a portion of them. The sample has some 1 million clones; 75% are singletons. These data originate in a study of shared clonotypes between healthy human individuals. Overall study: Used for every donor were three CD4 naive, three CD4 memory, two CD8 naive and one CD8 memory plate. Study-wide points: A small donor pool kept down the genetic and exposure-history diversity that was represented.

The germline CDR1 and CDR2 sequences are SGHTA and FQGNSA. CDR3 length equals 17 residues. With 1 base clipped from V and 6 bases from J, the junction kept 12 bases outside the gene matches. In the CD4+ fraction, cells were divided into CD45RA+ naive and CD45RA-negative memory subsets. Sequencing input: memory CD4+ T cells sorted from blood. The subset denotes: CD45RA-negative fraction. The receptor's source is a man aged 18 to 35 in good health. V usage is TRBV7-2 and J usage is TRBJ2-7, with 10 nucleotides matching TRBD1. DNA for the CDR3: TGTGCCAGCAGCTTAGATGGGAGACAGGGGGCGCGTCGCGAGCAGTACTTC. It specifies CASSLDGRQGARREQYF.